Below are 9 T cell receptor beta chains sequenced from a single sample in a study of cytotoxic CD8 clonotypes in ibrutinib-treated CLL. Sequenced by immunoSEQ multiplex PCR; TCRdb stores in-frame clones only, minus some. The profile covers around 60,000 clones, with approximately 71% appearing a single time and about 39% taken by the ten largest. Sample: PBMCs, taken after 12 months of ibrutinib treatment. The receptors shown here come from a human donor with chronic lymphocytic leukemia.

V and J are TRBV7-9 and TRBJ2-7, with D perhaps given as TRBD1 or TRBD2 (5 bases each). This CDR3 comprises 15 residues. Germline assignment: CDR1 SEHNR and CDR2 FQNEAQ (reference sequence). Trimming cost V 3 bases and J 2 bases, with 14 bases left between them. DNA for the CDR3: TGTGCCAGCAGCTTTTGGGGGAGACAACCCTACGAGCAGTACTTC. This sequence encodes CASSFWGRQPYEQYF.

The chain has TRBV5-1 and TRBJ2-3; D is unclear. Trimming pared 3 bases from V and 1 base from J, leaving 15 bases between. From germline, CDR1 is SGHRS and CDR2 YFSETQ. The CDR3 has 16 residues. This CDR3 is CASSSGLFQRTDTQYF. CDR3 nucleotide sequence: TGCGCCAGCAGCTCTGGGCTCTTCCAGCGCACAGATACGCAGTATTTT.

This chain links TRBV18 with TRBJ2-7; TRBD1 matches 8 bases. With 5 bases clipped from V and 3 bases from J, the junction kept 9 bases outside the gene matches. The CDR3 is 15 amino acids. CDR1 KGHSH and CDR2 LQKENI come from the germline V gene. In DNA form, the CDR3 reads TGTGCCAGCTCAAAACGGACAGGGTTAATCTACGAGCAGTACTTC. Translation: CASSKRTGLIYEQYF.

This clone turned up a few times. The chain joins TRBV30 to TRBJ1-5; a possible D gene is TRBD1 (6 bases). Germline V gene lookup returns CDR1 GTSNPN and CDR2 SVGIG (reference sequence). Between the trimmed V and J ends, which lost 0 bases and 4 bases, there was a span of 16 bases. This CDR3 has 16 residues. Here the CDR3 reads CAWSVMGARSNQPQHF. In nucleotides, the CDR3 is TGTGCCTGGAGTGTCATGGGGGCACGCAGTAATCAGCCCCAGCATTTT.

This clone was observed once. The CDR3: CASSKAGQGAAGANVLTF. Here the CDR3 DNA reads TGTGCCAGTAGTAAGGCGGGACAGGGGGCGGCAGGGGCCAACGTCCTGACTTTC. V and J are TRBV19 and TRBJ2-6, with 12 bases that match TRBD1. Unmatched junction bases numbered 8, after V lost 4 bases and J lost 4 bases. CDR3 length: 18 residues. Germline CDR1 LNHDA, CDR2 SQIVND (reference sequence).

This clone was seen just once. The chain joins TRBV5-1 to TRBJ2-1; 13 bases align to TRBD2. V dropped 4 bases and J dropped 4; count of bases not matched to a gene: 17. CDR1 SGHRS and CDR2 YFSETQ come from the germline V gene. This CDR3 has 20 amino acids. CDR3 region: CASSLGLAGAQSFSYNEQFF. CDR3 nucleotide sequence: TGCGCCAGCAGCCTAGGACTAGCGGGAGCCCAAAGTTTTTCATACAATGAGCAGTTCTTC.

The chain carries TRBV7-2 and TRBJ2-7, with no clear D. CDR1 is SGHTA and CDR2 is FQGNSA in the germline V gene. Trimming shortened V by 2 bases and J by 1 base, and 6 bases separated the two germline ends. The CDR3 has 13 amino acids. The CDR3 nucleotides are TGTGCCAGCAGCTTATCCTATTCCTACGAGCAGTACTTC. This codes for CASSLSYSYEQYF.

This chain uses TRBV25-1 with TRBJ2-3; D is ambiguous. In germline, CDR1 is MGHDK, CDR2 SYGVNS. The V end was cut by 1 base, the J end by 0 bases, with 14 bases between. The CDR3 sequence is 17 residues long. This chain's CDR3 is CASSESWSTRSTDTQYF. The DNA for the CDR3 is TGTGCCAGCAGTGAATCTTGGAGCACCCGGAGCACAGATACGCAGTATTTT.

The chain joins TRBV5-4 to TRBJ2-1; D may be TRBD2 (5 bases). The CDR3 length is 12 residues. Germline CDR1 SGHNT, CDR2 YYREEE (reference sequence). The V gene lost 4 bases and the J gene lost 10 bases, with 12 bases spanning the gap. The CDR3: CASSPDRREQFF. In DNA form, the CDR3 reads TGTGCCAGCAGCCCTGATAGGAGGGAGCAGTTCTTC. The entire variable domain, with the rest obtained from reference TRBV5-4 and TRBJ2-1, is as follows: ETGVTQSPTHLIKTRGQQVTLRCSSQSGHNTVSWYQQALGQGPQFIFQYYREEENGRGNFPPRFSGLQFPNYSSELNVNALELDDSALYLCASSPDRREQFFGPGTRLTVL.